The rows below give T cell receptor beta chains drawn from one sample of a study of identifying expanded T cells in peripheral blood. The repertoire was sequenced with immunoSEQ multiplex PCR; TCRdb's copy has only in-frame clones and lacks some. This table holds roughly 100,000 clones, more than 85% found once. Sequencing input: blood. All receptors derive from a person aged 18 to 75 in good health. Both conserved end residues are part of each CDR3. A D gene is named only where the DNA matches it firmly. Size is omitted from some rows. Given values are once, few, many or a class for expanded clones.

>TRBV6-1|-|-|TRBJ2-7
TGTGCCAGCAGTGAATCAATTCGGGGCGCCGGCTACGAGCAGTACTTC
CASSESIRGAGYEQYF
>TRBV6-1|-|-|TRBJ1-6
TGTGCCAGCAGTGAAGGCGGGACATCACCCCTCCACTTT
CASSEGGTSPLHF
>TRBV6-6|-|-|TRBJ2-7
TGTGCCAGCAGTTACCCCCCCTCCGAGCAGTACTTC
CASSYPPSEQYF
>TRBV7-8|-|TRBD1|TRBJ2-4
TGTGCCAGCAGCGAAGACAGGGACAAAAACATTCAGTACTTC
CASSEDRDKNIQYF
>TRBV7-6|-|-|TRBJ1-3
TGTGCCAGCAGCTTAGGGGGGCCTGGAAACACCATATATTTT
CASSLGGPGNTIYF
>TRBV9|few|-|TRBJ1-6
TGTGCCAGCAGTCCTGTCGTCGGAGGTCTCCACTTT
CASSPVVGGLHF
>TRBV28|-|-|TRBJ2-3
TGTGCCAGCAGTCCCCTGGGGGGTACGCAGTATTTT
CASSPLGGTQYF
>TRBV28|-|-|TRBJ1-2
TGTGCCAGCAGTTTAGAAGGGTTAGATGGCTACACCTTC
CASSLEGLDGYTF
>TRBV27|-|-|TRBJ2-3
TGTGCCAGCAGCAAAACTAGAGGGGGGCGACGCACAGATACGCAGTATTTT
CASSKTRGGRRTDTQYF
>TRBV5-6|-|-|TRBJ1-5
TGTGCCAGCAGCTGGGGAGACAATCAGCCCCAGCATTTT
CASSWGDNQPQHF
>TRBV7-9|-|-|TRBJ2-3
TGTGCCAGCAGCCCTTACGGTGGGATTTCCACAGATACGCAGTATTTT
CASSPYGGISTDTQYF
>TRBV5-4|-|-|TRBJ2-7
TGTGCCAGCAGGGCAACAGGCTCCTACGAGCAGTACTTC
CASRATGSYEQYF
>TRBV9|-|-|TRBJ1-2
TGTGCCAGCAGCACTCGGAACTATGGCTACACCTTC
CASSTRNYGYTF
>TRBV2|once|-|TRBJ1-5
TGTGCCAGCAGTCAACAAGGGCCGCGGGGCCAGCCCCAGCATTTT
CASSQQGPRGQPQHF
>TRBV4-1|-|-|TRBJ1-1
TGCGCCAGCAGCCCCGTAAGGCCGGGTAGTGGGAAGGCTGAAGCTTTCTTT
CASSPVRPGSGKAEAFF
>TRBV7-9|-|-|TRBJ2-3
TGTGCCAGCAGCGACGCGGGGAAGAACTCAGATACGCAGTATTTT
CASSDAGKNSDTQYF
>TRBV7-9|few|-|TRBJ2-7
TGTGCCAGCAGCCCGGACCTTTACGAGCAGTACTTC
CASSPDLYEQYF
>TRBV6-1|-|-|TRBJ1-2
TGTGCCAGCAGTTCCCTACCGGGTAACTATGGCTACACCTTC
CASSSLPGNYGYTF
>TRBV18|-|TRBD1|TRBJ2-7
TGTGCCAGCTCACCCCCGGGACAGGGGTCCTACGAGCAGTACTTC
CASSPPGQGSYEQYF
>TRBV4-2|-|TRBD1|TRBJ1-4
TGTGCCAGCAGCCAAGCCTTGAGGACAGGGGGCTTGGCTGAAAAACTGTTTTTT
CASSQALRTGGLAEKLFF
>TRBV19|once|TRBD2|TRBJ2-1
TGTGCCAGTACCCCATTAGTCTTAGCGGGGGAGAGCTCCTACAATGAGCAGTTCTTC
CASTPLVLAGESSYNEQFF
>TRBV2|-|-|TRBJ2-7
TGTGCCAGCAGTGCCGGGGTGGGAGACTCCTACGAGCAGTACTTC
CASSAGVGDSYEQYF
>TRBV18|-|-|TRBJ2-1
TGTGCCAGCTCCCCGGAACAGGCCTACAATGAGCAGTTCTTC
CASSPEQAYNEQFF
>TRBV5-6|-|-|TRBJ1-5
TGTGCCAGCAGCTTGGGCCCCGGTCAGCCCCAGCATTTT
CASSLGPGQPQHF
>TRBV4-3|-|-|TRBJ2-5
TGCGCCAGCAGCCAAGAGTTGCGGGAGACCCAGTACTTC
CASSQELRETQYF
>TRBV19|-|-|TRBJ2-7
TGTGCCAGTAGTCTCGGCTTACCCTACGAGCAGTACTTC
CASSLGLPYEQYF
>TRBV29-1|once|-|TRBJ1-2
TGCAGCTCAGGTGATAGAGGTCCCTATGGCTACACCTTC
CSSGDRGPYGYTF
>TRBV11-3|-|-|TRBJ2-1
TGTGCCAGCAGCCACAACAATGAGCAGTTCTTC
CASSHNNEQFF
>TRBV9|-|-|TRBJ1-1
TGTGCCAGCAGCCAGGGGACGGCTAAACCAAAAGCTTTCTTT
CASSQGTAKPKAFF
>TRBV11-2|-|-|TRBJ2-3
TGTGCCAGCAGCTTTAGAAAGCCTAGGGATACGCAGTATTTT
CASSFRKPRDTQYF
>TRBV9|-|TRBD1|TRBJ1-2
TGTGCCAGCAGGGGGACAGGGCGTCGCTATGGCTACACCTTC
CASRGTGRRYGYTF
>TRBV5-4|-|-|TRBJ2-3
TGTGCCAGCAGCCCCTCGAGGGGAACACGGGTGGCAGATACGCAGTATTTT
CASSPSRGTRVADTQYF
>TRBV29-1|-|TRBD1|TRBJ1-1
TGCAGCGTTTCCGGGACAGAGAACACTGAAGCTTTCTTT
CSVSGTENTEAFF
>TRBV5-1|-|TRBD1|TRBJ1-1
TGCGCCAGCAGCTTTATACAGGGGGCGAGCGCTGAAGCTTTCTTT
CASSFIQGASAEAFF
>TRBV2|few|-|TRBJ2-5
TGTGCCAGCAGTGAATGGCTTGGGACAAAAGAGACCCAGTACTTC
CASSEWLGTKETQYF
>TRBV27|-|-|TRBJ1-2
TGTGCCAGCAGTTTTGTTGACTCCTGGGCACAGACCTATGGCTACACCTTC
CASSFVDSWAQTYGYTF
>TRBV9|-|TRBD2|TRBJ2-7
TGTGCCAGCAGCGCGATAGCGGGGGAATCCTCCTACGAGCAGTACTTC
CASSAIAGESSYEQYF
>TRBV28|-|-|TRBJ2-5
TGTGCCAGCAGTCTCGTCCCAGGACTGCCAAGAGTGGCCCAGTACTTC
CASSLVPGLPRVAQYF
>TRBV19|-|-|TRBJ1-4
TGTGCCAGTAGTATAGGAAGTCCTAATGAAAAACTGTTTTTT
CASSIGSPNEKLFF
>TRBV10-3|-|TRBD1|TRBJ1-1
TGTGCCATCAGTGACAAAGTTGTCAGGACAGGGAACACTGAAGCTTTCTTT
CAISDKVVRTGNTEAFF
>TRBV19|-|-|TRBJ2-5
TGTGCCAGTTCGGGGACTCAAAGGCGAGAGACCCAGTACTTC
CASSGTQRRETQYF
>TRBV7-9|-|-|TRBJ1-2
TGTGCCAGCAGCTCATATAGGCCAGGGCCGTCCCCTAACTATGGCTACACCTTC
CASSSYRPGPSPNYGYTF
>TRBV7-9|-|-|TRBJ1-2
TGTGCCAGCGGAACCCGGTGGGCAGGGAGTCTTGTCTATGGCTACACCTTC
CASGTRWAGSLVYGYTF
>TRBV23-1|-|-|TRBJ2-5
TGCGCCAGCAGTCAGCCGACAGCTCGTTTGCGGGAGACCCAGTACTTC
CASSQPTARLRETQYF
>TRBV6-6|-|TRBD1|TRBJ2-7
TGTGCCAGCAGCCGGGGACAGTCCTACGAGCAGTACTTC
CASSRGQSYEQYF
>TRBV5-4|-|-|TRBJ2-7
TGTGCCAGCAGCTTGGGGATATACGAGCAGTACTTC
CASSLGIYEQYF
>TRBV6-5|-|TRBD1|TRBJ1-2
TGTGCCAGCAGTGGGACAGGGTTGACCTATGGCTACACCTTC
CASSGTGLTYGYTF
>TRBV5-6|-|-|TRBJ1-6
TGTGCCAGCAGCTCCCGGGACCGACCGTTGTATAATTCACCCCTCCACTTT
CASSSRDRPLYNSPLHF
>TRBV9|few|-|TRBJ2-3
TGTGCCAGCAGCGTAGGGCCATTCCTTGGCACAGATACGCAGTATTTT
CASSVGPFLGTDTQYF
>TRBV7-9|-|TRBD1|TRBJ2-5
TGTGCCAGCAGCAGATGGGACGGCAGGGGGGAGACCCAGTACTTC
CASSRWDGRGETQYF
>TRBV6-1|-|-|TRBJ1-5
TGTGCCAGCAGTGTTTTCAGTTGGGGAAATCAGCCCCAGCATTTT
CASSVFSWGNQPQHF
>TRBV28|-|-|TRBJ2-4
TGTGCCAGCAGTTTATCGGGCCAGGGGAAAAACATTCAGTACTTC
CASSLSGQGKNIQYF
>TRBV6-4|-|TRBD1|TRBJ1-2
TGTACCAGCAGTGACTCGGAGGGGGCGCGTGGCTACACCTTC
CTSSDSEGARGYTF
>TRBV5-6|-|TRBD1|TRBJ1-6
TGTGCCAGCAGCTTTGACAGGGCTGTGATTTCACCCCTCCACTTT
CASSFDRAVISPLHF
>TRBV19|-|-|TRBJ1-6
TGTGCCAGTAGCCAGATCGTTCGGAGCTCCTATAATTCACCCCTCCACTTT
CASSQIVRSSYNSPLHF
>TRBV20-1|-|-|TRBJ1-1
TGCAGTGCTAGAGACGGGAAAGCTTTCTTT
CSARDGKAFF
>TRBV27|-|-|TRBJ1-2
TGTGCCAGCAGTTCCGCCGCGGGGGATCCGGGCTACACCTTC
CASSSAAGDPGYTF